The present T cell receptor (beta chain) was sequenced within a study of shared clonotypes between healthy human individuals. This clone came up once. Its antigen is not known. Study findings and constraints: Relative to their counterparts shared across all four donors, non-shared clonotypes exhibited diminished generation probabilities.

Germline lookup yields CDR1 LNHDA and CDR2 SQIVND (reference sequence). With 4 bases removed from V and 7 bases from J, the gap between germline ends came to 14 bases. CDR3 length: 13 residues. TCRdb's copy holds only in-frame clones and misses some; the assay was immunoSEQ multiplex PCR. The sample records around 2,000,000 clones, about 92% being singletons. Naive CD8 populations comprised CD45RO-negative cells positively selected for CCR7, excluding terminally differentiated effector memory CD45RA+ cells. The clonotype was recovered from a man aged 18 to 30 in good health. Some clones in this sample may be carry-over from other donors' samples. The sequenced sample was naive CD8+ T cells from PBMCs. The chain is built from TRBV19 and TRBJ2-7; D is possibly TRBD2 (5 bases). The CDR3 sequence is CASSNDYTWEQYF. CDR3 in DNA: TGTGCCAGTAGTAATGACTATACCTGGGAGCAGTACTTC. Full variable domain (rest looked up from reference TRBV19 and TRBJ2-7): DGGITQSPKYLFRKEGQNVTLSCEQNLNHDAMYWYRQDPGQGLRLIYYSQIVNDFQKGDIAEGYSVSREKKESFPLTVTSAQKNPTAFYLCASSNDYTWEQYFGPGTRLTVT.